One sample yielded the 15 T cell receptor beta chains listed below, sequenced in a study of radiation and T cells in renal cell carcinoma. The protocol was immunoSEQ multiplex PCR, while the TCRdb copy is restricted to in-frame clones and leaves out a portion. This sample yields tens of thousands of clones, of which around 49% are seen a single time; around 15% belongs to the top ten. Stated treatment: 15 Gy SBRT to primary tumor, nephrectomy 4 weeks later. This specimen was tumor tissue, taken from a patient whose treatment included radiotherapy and nephrectomy. The receptor set was obtained from a woman in her 50s with renal cell carcinoma.

This clone showed up many times. The gene calls are TRBV7-9 and TRBJ2-7; tentative D call: TRBD1 (6 bases). The CDR3 has 15 amino acids. Germline lookup yields CDR1 SEHNR and CDR2 FQNEAQ (reference sequence). The V gene lost 6 bases and the J gene lost 0 bases, with 15 bases spanning the gap. CDR3 region: CASRELTGSSYEQYF. The CDR3 DNA reads TGTGCCAGCAGAGAACTAACAGGGAGCTCCTACGAGCAGTACTTC.

The V and J genes are TRBV5-4 and TRBJ1-6; 7 bases match TRBD1. V gave up 0 bases and J gave up 6 bases; unmatched junction bases: 3. This CDR3 is 15 amino acids long. The V gene's germline CDR1 is SGHNT and CDR2 YYREEE (reference sequence). The CDR3 region is CASSLDRGSNSPLHF. The CDR3 bases are TGTGCCAGCAGCTTGGACAGGGGAAGTAATTCACCCCTCCACTTT.

This clone came up many times. The V call is TRBV7-6, the J call TRBJ2-7; perhaps D is TRBD1 or TRBD2 (5 bases each). The V and J ends lost 2 bases and 2 bases respectively, with 13 bases between them. CDR1 SGHVS and CDR2 FNYEAQ come from the germline V gene. The CDR3 runs to 15 residues. The chain's CDR3 is CASSLLGLAPYEQYF. The DNA of the CDR3 is TGTGCCAGCAGCTTATTGGGGCTAGCTCCCTACGAGCAGTACTTC.

This clone was observed once. V is TRBV5-8 and J is TRBJ2-1; tentative D call: TRBD2 (6 bases). The V gene's germline CDR1 is SGHTS and CDR2 YDEGEE. The CDR3 has 15 residues. V lost 9 bases to trimming and J lost 0 bases, with 16 bases between them. Written as DNA, the CDR3 is TGTGCCATCACACGGGGGAGGAGCTCCTACAATGAGCAGTTCTTC. It yields the protein CAITRGRSSYNEQFF.

The rearrangement links TRBV6-1 to TRBJ1-2; D is uncertain. This CDR3 spans 12 amino acids. Trimming took off 10 bases at V and 4 bases at J, with 13 bases between the two ends. CDR1 is MNHNS, CDR2 SASEGT, per germline. In DNA, the CDR3 is TGTGCCACCGTGTCGGGATCCTATGGCTACACCTTC. This gives the protein CATVSGSYGYTF.

This clone was picked up a small number of times. The chain couples TRBV7-9 to TRBJ1-2, with 8 positions matching TRBD1. Germline V gene data show CDR1 as SEHNR and CDR2 as FQNEAQ (reference sequence). Trimming cost V 3 bases and J 4 bases; bases outside gene matches: 4. The length of the CDR3 is 14 residues. CDR3 in amino acids: CASSLDTGGYGYTF. In nucleotides, the CDR3 is TGTGCCAGCAGCTTGGATACAGGGGGCTATGGCTACACCTTC.

This clone appeared a single time. The gene calls are TRBV6-5 and TRBJ2-7; no firm D call. Germline CDR1 MNHEY, CDR2 SVGAGI. Deletions cut 0 bases from V and 13 bases from J, with 10 bases between. The CDR3 extends over 11 amino acids. In nucleotides, the CDR3 is TGTGCCAGCAGTTACTCAAGGGTTTACTACTTC. This codes for CASSYSRVYYF.

The chain joins TRBV19 to TRBJ2-5; 7 nucleotides line up with TRBD2. The germline V gene has CDR1 LNHDA and CDR2 SQIVND (reference sequence). This CDR3 comprises 15 residues. J gave up 4 bases and V 4 bases, and 9 bases lay outside the gene matches. The chain's CDR3 is CASSTRGRGGETQYF. DNA of the CDR3: TGTGCCAGTAGTACCCGGGGGAGGGGAGGAGAGACCCAGTACTTC.

The chain has TRBV7-6 and TRBJ2-7; tentatively, D is TRBD1 (6 bases). Germline V gene sequence: CDR1 SGHVS, CDR2 FNYEAQ. V lost 5 bases, J lost 0 bases, and 14 bases lay in between. This CDR3 has 15 residues. CDR3 sequence: CASSPPGHNSYEQYF. Written as DNA, the CDR3 is TGTGCCAGCAGCCCGCCGGGACATAACTCCTACGAGCAGTACTTC.

This chain joins TRBV13 and TRBJ2-5, with 8 positions matching TRBD2. V gave up 5 bases and J gave up 3 bases; unmatched junction bases: 8. This CDR3 comprises 15 residues. Looked up from germline, CDR1 is PRHDT and CDR2 is FYEKMQ (reference sequence). The CDR3, as DNA: TGTGCCAGCAGCCAGGGACTAGGTGTAGAAGAGACCCAGTACTTC. The encoded protein is CASSQGLGVEETQYF.

This clone appeared a single time. This chain uses TRBV13 with TRBJ1-3, with D uncertain. CDR1 and CDR2 (germline): PRHDT, FYEKMQ (reference sequence). CDR3 size: 13 residues. The V gene lost 3 bases and the J gene lost 6 bases, with 9 bases spanning the gap. CDR3 nucleotide sequence: TGTGCCAGCAGCTTGAGGACCGCAAACACCATATATTTT. Translation: CASSLRTANTIYF.

This clone was counted only a few times. This chain joins TRBV7-9 and TRBJ1-5, with 7 bases identical to TRBD1. The ends lost 7 bases at V and 7 bases at J; junction bases unmatched: 7. Germline values: CDR1 SEHNR, CDR2 FQNEAQ (reference sequence). The CDR3 length is 13 residues. CDR3 sequence reads: CASNRDRGQPQHF. The CDR3 DNA reads TGTGCCAGCAATCGGGACAGAGGCCAGCCCCAGCATTTT.

This chain links TRBV29-1 with TRBJ2-3, with D perhaps matching TRBD2 (6 bases). CDR1 is SQVTM and CDR2 is ANQGSEA in the germline V gene. Trimming removed 1 base at V and 1 base at J, with 12 bases between. The CDR3 is 15 amino acids. The CDR3 bases are TGCAGCGTTGAAGGACTAGAAGGTGGCACAGATACGCAGTATTTT. It specifies CSVEGLEGGTDTQYF.

The chain uses TRBV6-1 and TRBJ1-1, with 7 bases identical to TRBD1. This CDR3 spans 20 amino acids. V gave up 0 bases and J gave up 4 bases; unmatched junction bases: 20. Germline V gene lookup returns CDR1 MNHNS and CDR2 SASEGT. The CDR3: CASSEATMAGGLRKGTEAFF. The CDR3 DNA reads TGTGCCAGCAGTGAAGCAACCATGGCAGGGGGATTGAGAAAGGGCACTGAAGCTTTCTTT.

The gene calls are TRBV30 and TRBJ1-2; 7 bases are a match to TRBD1. The V and J ends lost 5 bases and 5 bases, in that order; junction bases with no gene match: 8. The V gene's germline CDR1 is GTSNPN and CDR2 SVGIG (reference sequence). The CDR3 loop spans 13 amino acids. CDR3 residues: CAWRWTGSYGYTF. The CDR3 coding sequence is TGTGCCTGGCGATGGACAGGCTCTTATGGCTACACCTTC.